Each of the 16 T cell receptor beta chains below was sequenced from the same sample in a study of T cell changes during pregnancy in multiple sclerosis. Clones were sequenced by immunoSEQ multiplex PCR, and TCRdb holds only the in-frame ones, with some missing. Of 65,000 to 90,000 clones in the sample, about nine tenths were seen once. The starting material was peripheral blood, obtained in the first trimester of pregnancy. All receptors derive from a female donor with multiple sclerosis, enrolled in a pregnancy study.

The chain recombines TRBV10-2 with TRBJ1-2; 7 bases are shared with TRBD1. The junction had 5 bases not matched to a gene; V was cut back by 5 bases and J by 8 bases. From germline, CDR1 is WSHSY and CDR2 SAAADI. CDR3 size: 12 residues. CDR3 DNA sequence: TGCGCCAGCAGTCGGGACAGAAGGGGCTACACCTTC. Its protein product is CASSRDRRGYTF.

The chain uses TRBV27 and TRBJ1-6, with 8 bases that match TRBD1. Germline CDR1 reads MNHEY; CDR2 reads SMNVEV (reference sequence). V lost 5 bases and J lost 4; bases outside the gene matches: 7. The CDR3 totals 16 residues. DNA of the CDR3: TGTGCCAGCAGTCCAGACAGGGGACCATATAATTCACCCCTCCACTTT. Its protein is CASSPDRGPYNSPLHF.

The rearrangement joins TRBV7-2 to TRBJ1-2, with D perhaps TRBD1 (5 bases). Trimming removed 2 bases at V and 2 bases at J, with 12 bases between. Germline loops: CDR1 SGHTA, CDR2 FQGNSA. There are 15 residues in the CDR3. In DNA, the CDR3 is TGTGCCAGCAGCTTACCCGGGGGGATCAACTATGGCTACACCTTC. It specifies CASSLPGGINYGYTF.

The chain is built from TRBV30 and TRBJ1-2; perhaps TRBD1 as D (6 bases). This CDR3 contains 15 residues. Trimming removed 3 bases from V and 0 bases from J, with 14 bases in between. Germline CDR1 is GTSNPN and CDR2 is SVGIG (reference sequence). CDR3 region: CAWRGGRGANYGYTF. The CDR3 DNA reads TGTGCCTGGAGGGGGGGGCGCGGAGCTAACTATGGCTACACCTTC.

The chain employs TRBV7-9 and TRBJ2-7; weak D call: TRBD1 (5 bases). CDR3 length: 18 amino acids. Trimming removed 7 bases from V and 2 bases from J, with 27 bases in between. The germline CDR1 and CDR2 sequences are SEHNR and FQNEAQ (reference sequence). The DNA of the CDR3 is TGTGCCAGCACCAAGGCTGGTCAGGGCCGCTCCCGAACCTACGAGCAGTACTTC. It codes for CASTKAGQGRSRTYEQYF. Complete variable domain (other parts from reference TRBV7-9 and TRBJ2-7): DTGVSQNPRHKITKRGQNVTFRCDPISEHNRLYWYRQTLGQGPEFLTYFQNEAQLEKSRLLSDRFSAERPKGSFSTLEIQRTEQGDSAMYLCASTKAGQGRSRTYEQYFGPGTRLTVT.

This clone has only one observation. J is TRBJ2-1 and V is TRBV29-1; 8 nucleotides agree with TRBD2. The CDR3 has 13 amino acids. Losses at the gene ends were 4 bases for V and 5 bases for J; bases not matched to a gene: 4. Germline V gives CDR1 SQVTM, CDR2 ANQGSEA. The CDR3 protein is CSVGAGEDNEQFF. The DNA for the CDR3 is TGCAGCGTTGGAGCGGGGGAGGACAATGAGCAGTTCTTC.

This clone was seen more than once but under ten times. The chain uses TRBV7-3 and TRBJ2-2; 7 nucleotides line up with TRBD1. Germline loops: CDR1 SGHTA, CDR2 FQGTGA. This CDR3 comprises 15 residues. Trimming cost V 4 bases and J 2 bases; bases outside gene matches: 4. In nucleotides, the CDR3 is TGTGCCAGCAGCTACCGGGACAGAAACACCGGGGAGCTGTTTTTT. The encoded protein is CASSYRDRNTGELFF.

The chain recombines TRBV25-1 with TRBJ1-1; the D is unclear. This CDR3 contains 14 residues. CDR1 and CDR2 (germline): MGHDK, SYGVNS. Trimming took 2 bases from V and 5 from J, leaving 12 bases between them. The CDR3 loop reads CASSEGPGWTEAFF. The CDR3 nucleotides read TGTGCCAGCAGTGAAGGACCGGGGTGGACTGAAGCTTTCTTT.

The chain joins TRBV21-1 to TRBJ2-7; the tabulated D call, TRBD1, remains unverified against the DNA. TRBV21-1 is marked as a pseudogene. The CDR3 totals 16 residues. In nucleotides, the CDR3 is TGTGCCAGCAGCAAGATGGGACAGGGTGATTTCTACGAGCAGTACTTC. It encodes CASSKMGQGDFYEQYF.

V usage is TRBV7-8 and J usage is TRBJ2-7, with D perhaps TRBD1 (6 bases). CDR1 SGHVS and CDR2 FQNEAQ come from the germline V gene. The CDR3 has 15 amino acids. V was cut by 5 bases and J by 2 bases, with 16 bases left in between. CDR3 sequence (DNA): TGTGCCAGCAGCCAGCACCGGGACAAAACCTACGAGCAGTACTTC. Translating gives CASSQHRDKTYEQYF.

The V call is TRBV15, the J call TRBJ2-5, with no clear D. The CDR3 runs 15 residues. CDR1 and CDR2 (germline): LNHNV, YYDKDF (reference sequence). Trimming cost V 0 bases and J 2 bases, with 10 bases left between them. The CDR3: CATSRDRLPQETQYF. In DNA, the CDR3 is TGTGCCACCAGCAGAGATCGACTTCCTCAAGAGACCCAGTACTTC.

The chain employs TRBV11-3 and TRBJ1-2; no definite D call. Germline V lookup: CDR1 SGHNT, CDR2 YENEEA. CDR3 length equals 13 residues. V was cut by 1 base and J by 8 bases, with 11 bases left in between. The CDR3 nucleotides are TGTGCCAGCAGCTTAGCCCTTAGAGGGGGCTACACCTTC. Translated: CASSLALRGGYTF. Variable domain in full (rest from reference TRBV11-3 and TRBJ1-2): EAGVVQSPRYKIIEKKQPVAFWCNPISGHNTLYWYLQNLGQGPELLIRYENEEAVDDSQLPKDRFSAERLKGVDSTLKIQPAELGDSAVYLCASSLALRGGYTFGSGTRLTVV.

This clone was recorded once. This chain joins TRBV19 and TRBJ1-2; 8 positions match TRBD1. Looked up from germline, CDR1 is LNHDA and CDR2 is SQIVND (reference sequence). The ends lost 6 bases at V and 0 bases at J; junction bases unmatched: 6. This CDR3 is 15 amino acids long. CDR3 in DNA: TGTGCCAGTAGCCCCGGGACAGGCCCTAACTATGGCTACACCTTC. Its protein product is CASSPGTGPNYGYTF. Full variable domain (remainder filled in from reference TRBV19 and TRBJ1-2): DGGITQSPKYLFRKEGQNVTLSCEQNLNHDAMYWYRQDPGQGLRLIYYSQIVNDFQKGDIAEGYSVSREKKESFPLTVTSAQKNPTAFYLCASSPGTGPNYGYTFGSGTRLTVV.

This chain connects TRBV28 to TRBJ2-7, with TRBD1 identical over 8 bases. The CDR3 is made up of 15 amino acids. CDR1 and CDR2 from the germline V gene are MDHEN and SYDVKM. V lost 5 bases, J lost 6 bases, and 12 bases stayed unmatched. The CDR3 nucleotides are TGTGCCAGCAGTCCAGCGACAGGGGCCTCAATCGAGCAGTACTTC. Translation: CASSPATGASIEQYF. The whole variable domain, filled in from reference TRBV28 and TRBJ2-7, reads DVKVTQSSRYLVKRTGEKVFLECVQDMDHENMFWYRQDPGLGLRLIYFSYDVKMKEKGDIPEGYSVSREKKERFSLILESASTNQTSMYLCASSPATGASIEQYFGPGTRLTVT.

This clone was recorded only once. The gene calls are TRBV28 and TRBJ1-2; D is unclear. CDR3 length: 12 residues. Germline CDR1 reads MDHEN; CDR2 reads SYDVKM. V was cut by 6 bases and J by 7 bases, with 12 bases left in between. CDR3 sequence reads: CASRGATSGYTF. CDR3 nucleotide sequence: TGTGCCAGCAGGGGAGCGACGAGTGGCTACACCTTC.

This chain links TRBV9 with TRBJ2-7; D not certain. V lost 0 bases, J lost 5 bases, and 9 bases lay in between. CDR1 SGDLS and CDR2 YYNGEE come from the germline V gene. CDR3 length equals 13 residues. Written as DNA, the CDR3 is TGTGCCAGCAGCGTAGACTCCTTAAACGAGCAGTACTTC. Translated: CASSVDSLNEQYF. Combining the CDR3 with reference TRBV9 and TRBJ2-7 gives the whole variable domain DSGVTQTPKHLITATGQRVTLRCSPRSGDLSVYWYQQSLDQGLQFLIQYYNGEERAKGNILERFSAQQFPDLHSELNLSSLELGDSALYFCASSVDSLNEQYFGPGTRLTVT.